The 7 T cell receptor beta chains below come from one sample, sequenced in a study of memory CD4+ T cells and cytomegalovirus serostatus. Profiled with immunoSEQ multiplex PCR; TCRdb holds only in-frame clones, not every one. The data contain approximately 27,000 clones, roughly 76% of them singletons. The sort gate was single viable CD3+CD4+CD8-CD45RO+ cells for memory CD4+ T cells. The material sequenced was memory CD4+ T cells from blood. Receptors were obtained from an adult in good health and CMV-seronegative.

The genes are TRBV6-5 and TRBJ2-7; 8 bases map to TRBD1. The V gene's germline CDR1 is MNHEY and CDR2 SVGAGI. The ends lost 3 bases at V and 0 bases at J; junction bases unmatched: 4. The CDR3 sequence is 15 residues long. The CDR3 DNA follows: TGTGCCAGCAGTTATGGACAGGGTAACTCCTACGAGCAGTACTTC. Its translation is CASSYGQGNSYEQYF.

The chain combines TRBV28 with TRBJ2-4; the D gene is possibly TRBD1 (5 bases). The CDR3 is 17 amino acids. Germline values: CDR1 MDHEN, CDR2 SYDVKM. Trimming pared 0 bases from V and 0 bases from J, leaving 12 bases between. The CDR3 loop reads CASSLWGRTLAKNIQYF. For the CDR3, the DNA is TGTGCCAGCAGTTTATGGGGCAGGACACTAGCCAAAAACATTCAGTACTTC.

The chain carries TRBV11-2 and TRBJ1-2, with D possibly matching TRBD1 (6 bases). Germline CDR1 SGHAT, CDR2 FQNNGV. CDR3 size: 15 residues. V shed 1 base and J shed 3 bases, with 12 bases lying between them. The CDR3 region is CASSLGQGRDYGYTF. DNA of the CDR3: TGTGCCAGCAGCTTAGGCCAGGGGAGGGACTATGGCTACACCTTC.

The sample holds one count of this clone. The chain carries TRBV7-2 and TRBJ2-1; 7 nucleotides agree with TRBD1. Per the germline V gene, CDR1 is SGHTA and CDR2 is FQGNSA. CDR3 length: 15 amino acids. Trimming cost V 5 bases and J 1 base; bases outside gene matches: 5. In DNA, the CDR3 is TGTGCCAGCAGCACGGACAGGAGGTCCTACAATGAGCAGTTCTTC. This codes for CASSTDRRSYNEQFF.

V gene TRBV30 combines with J gene TRBJ1-2, with 7 bases fitting TRBD1. J lost 6 bases, V lost 3 bases, and 7 bases had no gene match. Germline CDR1 GTSNPN, CDR2 SVGIG (reference sequence). CDR3 size: 13 residues. For the CDR3, the DNA is TGTGCCTGGAGGGACGGGACAGATAATGGCTACACCTTC. Translation: CAWRDGTDNGYTF.

This chain uses TRBV18 with TRBJ1-1; 10 nucleotides align to TRBD1. V was pared by 2 bases and J by 4 bases, with 7 bases of the junction left unmatched. Germline V CDR1 and CDR2: KGHSH, LQKENI. There are 16 residues in the CDR3. CDR3 sequence reads: CASSPGTGQGTTEAFF. The CDR3 DNA is TGTGCCAGCTCACCAGGGACGGGACAGGGGACCACTGAAGCTTTCTTT.

This clone was found a few times. Other DNA sequences from this sample encode an identical CDR3 as well. The chain links TRBV25-1 to TRBJ1-2; possibly TRBD1 for D (5 bases). The germline V gene has CDR1 MGHDK and CDR2 SYGVNS. This CDR3 comprises 14 residues. The V end lost 2 bases, the J end lost 0 bases, and 7 bases lay between the germline ends. The DNA for the CDR3 is TGTGCCAGCAGTGAACAGGGTGCTAACTATGGCTACACCTTC. This encodes CASSEQGANYGYTF.